The rows below give T cell receptor beta chains drawn from one sample of a study of identical twins. TCRdb reprocessed the 5' RACE reads with MiXCR, giving one entry per CDR3 protein. The sample lists around 670,000 distinct CDR3 sequences; 5.5% to 6.5% were seen once. Sequencing input: naive T cells sorted from blood. The source is a man in his late teens or twenties in good health. CDR3s include the opening cysteine and the closing phenylalanine or tryptophan. The order of the fields is V gene, J gene, D gene, clone size, CDR3 protein, CDR3 DNA. The D gene is left open where the match is weak. The listing skips clone size in some rows; elsewhere it reads once, few, many or a size class.

TRBV18	TRBJ2-5	-	many	CASSPGQRETQYF	TGTGCCAGCTCACCCGGACAGAGAGAGACCCAGTACTTC
TRBV25-1	TRBJ1-5	-	many	CASSEWGTSNQPQHF	TGTGCCAGCAGTGAATGGGGGACTAGCAATCAGCCCCAGCATTTT
TRBV29-1	TRBJ1-1	-	-	CSGCRDTEAFF	TGCAGCGGATGTAGGGACACTGAAGCTTTCTTT
TRBV20-1	TRBJ2-2	TRBD2	many	CSASASTSGGELFF	TGCAGTGCTAGCGCGAGTACTAGCGGCGGGGAGCTGTTTTTT
TRBV9	TRBJ2-5	-	many	CASSATTGRQETQYF	TGTGCCAGCAGCGCGACCACAGGACGGCAAGAGACCCAGTACTTC
TRBV20-1	TRBJ2-7	-	many	CSARDLDHLYEQYF	TGCAGTGCTAGAGATCTGGACCATTTGTACGAGCAGTACTTC
TRBV6-2/TRBV6-3	TRBJ1-5	-	many	CASSSNRGSNQPQHF	TGTGCCAGCAGCTCTAATCGGGGGAGCAATCAGCCCCAGCATTTT
TRBV20-1	TRBJ2-7	-	many	CSGQDLNSYEQYF	TGCAGTGGACAGGACCTTAATAGTTACGAGCAGTACTTC
TRBV4-3	TRBJ2-3	TRBD2	few	CASSQGPTGRASFGTDTQYF	TGCGCCAGCAGCCAAGGCCCCACCGGGAGGGCCTCGTTTGGGACAGATACGCAGTATTTT
TRBV29-1	TRBJ2-3	-	many	CSVVGRTTDTQYF	TGCAGCGTTGTTGGCAGAACCACAGATACGCAGTATTTT
TRBV4-3	TRBJ2-6	-	few	CASSQGGSAGANVLTF	TGCGCCAGCAGCCAAGGAGGTTCGGCTGGGGCCAACGTCCTGACTTTC